This T cell receptor (beta chain) is from a study of T cell changes during pregnancy in multiple sclerosis. TCRdb's table, derived via immunoSEQ multiplex PCR, lists solely in-frame clones and lacks some. The sample carries about 50,000 clones, 90% to 95% recorded once. Germline values: CDR1 SGHKS, CDR2 YYEKEE (reference sequence). CDR3 length: 17 residues. Trimming cost V 3 bases and J 2 bases, with 15 bases left between them. The sample here was CD4+ T cells from peripheral blood mononuclear cells, taken after pregnancy. This receptor was taken from a female donor with multiple sclerosis, enrolled in a pregnancy study. The chain uses TRBV5-5 and TRBJ2-6, with a tentative D call TRBD2 (6 bases). The CDR3: CASSYRPGGPGANVLTF. CDR3 in DNA: TGTGCCAGCAGCTATCGGCCCGGGGGTCCTGGGGCCAACGTCCTGACTTTC.